This TCR beta chain was sequenced during a study of T cells after yellow fever vaccination. Study findings and constraints: The booster saw the reappearance of most primary-vaccination clones (approximately 97% CD4, 88% CD8).

The CDR3 contains 13 residues. Germline CDR1 is SGHRS and CDR2 is YFSETQ. Trimming took off 5 bases at V and 8 bases at J, with 13 bases between the two ends. Template switching with 5'RACE generated the TCR cDNA and added a universal primer site and UMIs. Via MiXCR, TCRdb re-called the 5' RACE reads, giving one row per CDR3 protein. The table lists some 390,000 distinct CDR3 sequences, 18% of them singletons. As to this clonotype: Its antigen is currently unknown.

The material sequenced was PBMCs, taken before the yellow fever booster vaccination. The receptor was isolated from a man between 18 and 35 years old who received the YFV17D yellow fever vaccine. V gene TRBV5-1 combines with J gene TRBJ1-4, with D possibly matching TRBD1 (5 bases). The CDR3 DNA reads TGCGCCAGCAGAGGAGGGGCACTAGAAAAACTGTTTTTT. Translated, it gives CASRGGALEKLFF.